The 20 T cell receptor beta chains in this list originate from one sample, sequenced in a study of blood T cells in healthy people across ages. For the second PCR, which ran for roughly 6 to 12 cycles, a sample-barcoded 5' primer and a J-beta primer mix were used. TCRdb reanalysed the 5' RACE reads using MiXCR and keeps one entry per CDR3 protein. The table shows some 640,000 distinct CDR3 sequences, with about 52% occurring only once. The specimen sequenced was blood. These TCRs come from a woman aged 55 to 70 in good health.

This clonotype was counted between two and nine times. The rearrangement uses TRBV20-1 and TRBJ2-4; 16 nucleotides line up with TRBD2. Germline CDR1 and CDR2: DFQATT and SNEGSKA (reference sequence). V was pared by 3 bases and J by 1 base, with 9 bases of the junction left unmatched. The length of the CDR3 is 19 residues. CDR3 protein: CSARAPGTSGRGAKNIQYF. The CDR3 coding sequence is TGCAGTGCTAGGGCTCCGGGGACTAGCGGGAGGGGGGCCAAAAACATTCAGTACTTC.

The V call is TRBV6-2 or TRBV6-3, the J call TRBJ2-7; unclear D gene. The CDR3 has 10 residues. Germline V gene lookup returns CDR1 MNHEY and CDR2 SVGEGT. V shed 8 bases and J shed 9 bases, with 11 bases lying between them. The CDR3 is CASGINGQYF. CDR3 bases: TGTGCCAGCGGCATAAACGGGCAGTACTTC.

This chain links TRBV7-2 with TRBJ1-2, with 7 positions matching TRBD1. CDR1 is SGHTA, CDR2 FQGNSA, per germline. The CDR3 covers 15 residues. J lost 4 bases, V lost 1 base, and 6 bases had no gene match. CDR3 protein: CASSLGGTDLYGYTF. DNA for the CDR3: TGTGCCAGCAGCTTAGGGGGGACAGACCTCTATGGCTACACCTTC. The entire variable domain, with the rest obtained from reference TRBV7-2 and TRBJ1-2, is as follows: GAGVSQSPSNKVTEKGKDVELRCDPISGHTALYWYRQSLGQGLEFLIYFQGNSAPDKSGLPSDRFSAERTGGSVSTLTIQRTQQEDSAVYLCASSLGGTDLYGYTFGSGTRLTVV.

This clonotype has just a few counts. This sequence joins TRBV29-1 and TRBJ2-7, with D possibly matching TRBD2 (6 bases). V gave up 4 bases and J gave up 4 bases, with 11 bases separating them. Germline V gene lookup returns CDR1 SQVTM and CDR2 ANQGSEA. The CDR3 consists of 12 residues. DNA for the CDR3: TGCAGCGTTGCTTCTAGCGCTTACGAGCAGTACTTC. Amino acid sequence: CSVASSAYEQYF.

This clonotype was detected once. CDR3 region: CASSLLWGGQPQHF. The CDR3 DNA is TGTGCCAGCAGCTTACTTTGGGGGGGTCAGCCCCAGCATTTT. The V gene is TRBV7-2, the J gene TRBJ1-5; TRBD1 might be the D (5 bases). The CDR3 totals 14 residues. The V gene lost 2 bases and the J gene lost 6 bases, with 11 bases spanning the gap. CDR1 SGHTA and CDR2 FQGNSA come from the germline V gene.

Concerning this clonotype itself: An end of the junction differs from the germline gene, which may be a read error. This chain joins TRBV6-5 and TRBJ2-7; D possibly matches TRBD1 or TRBD2 (5 bases each). This CDR3 spans 15 amino acids. The germline gives CDR1 MNHEY, CDR2 SVGAGI. The CDR3 bases are TGTGCCTGCAGTCGATACCGGGACGGAGGCTACGAGCAGTACTTC. Translation gives CACSRYRDGGYEQYF.

The chain links TRBV2 to TRBJ2-4; unclear D gene. The J call may be incorrect, as the DNA end agrees better with TRBJ2-5. Germline CDR1 is SNHLY and CDR2 is FYNNEI. The CDR3 has 13 amino acids. DNA of the CDR3: TGTGCCAGCAGTAGATACTCCAGGGAGACCCAGTACTTC. As protein: CASSRYSRETQYF.

The chain carries TRBV27 and TRBJ1-1; D remains ambiguous. Per germline, CDR1 MNHEY and CDR2 SMNVEV (reference sequence). The CDR3 is made up of 14 amino acids. Trimming cost V 6 bases and J 1 base, with 12 bases left between them. CDR3 DNA: TGTGCCAGCAGCCCCAGTGAGGCGAACACTGAAGCTTTCTTT. Translation: CASSPSEANTEAFF.

The chain employs TRBV28 and TRBJ2-4, with TRBD1 matching over 7 bases. Germline lookup yields CDR1 MDHEN and CDR2 SYDVKM. The CDR3 spans 18 residues. V lost 5 bases to trimming and J lost 0 bases; unmatched junction nucleotides: 13. The CDR3 here is CASSQSTLGQIAKNIQYF. CDR3 coding DNA: TGTGCCAGCAGTCAATCTACCCTGGGACAGATAGCCAAAAACATTCAGTACTTC.

The rearrangement links TRBV27 to TRBJ2-1; 14 positions agree with TRBD2. From germline, CDR1 is MNHEY and CDR2 SMNVEV (reference sequence). CDR3 length: 17 amino acids. V lost 6 bases and J lost 8; bases outside the gene matches: 12. The CDR3 DNA follows: TGTGCCAGCAGGCCACGGGGACTAGCGGGAGTGATAGATGAGCAGTTCTTC. This translates into CASRPRGLAGVIDEQFF.

This clonotype occurred many times. The V gene is TRBV5-1, the J gene TRBJ2-7; D remains unclear. Germline V gene lookup returns CDR1 SGHRS and CDR2 YFSETQ. This CDR3 is built from 16 residues. V lost 4 bases, J lost 2 bases, and 19 bases lay in between. CDR3 coding DNA: TGCGCCAGCAGCCCGGCCAGCCAACCTGGAGCCTACGAGCAGTACTTC. Translated: CASSPASQPGAYEQYF.

The chain has TRBV10-3 and TRBJ2-7, with 7 nucleotides matching TRBD1. Trimming cost V 5 bases and J 0 bases; bases outside gene matches: 7. The germline gives CDR1 ENHRY, CDR2 SYGVKD. This CDR3 is built from 15 residues. CDR3 residues: CAISFSTGSSYEQYF. CDR3 coding DNA: TGTGCCATCAGTTTTTCGACAGGGAGCTCCTACGAGCAGTACTTC.

This clonotype was seen a few times. V gene TRBV20-1 combines with J gene TRBJ2-7, with unresolved D. Germline CDR1 reads DFQATT; CDR2 reads SNEGSKA (reference sequence). Trimming stripped 4 bases from V and 3 bases from J, with 7 bases between. The CDR3 extends over 11 amino acids. The CDR3 DNA reads as TGCAGTGCTACGGGTTACTACGAGCAGTACTTC. Translated, it gives CSATGYYEQYF.

This clonotype was detected only a few times. This sequence joins TRBV6-1 and TRBJ2-1; no clear D. In germline, CDR1 is MNHNS, CDR2 SASEGT. Trimming took 3 bases from V and 8 from J, leaving 8 bases between them. This CDR3 contains 12 residues. In nucleotides, the CDR3 is TGTGCCAGCAGTGACCAATCGGATGAGCAGTTCTTC. This gives the protein CASSDQSDEQFF.

The gene calls are TRBV6-4 and TRBJ2-3; tentative D call: TRBD2 (5 bases). Germline loops: CDR1 MRHNA, CDR2 SNTAGT. V dropped 3 bases and J dropped 2 bases, with 12 bases sitting between them. The CDR3 has 15 residues. The CDR3 loop is CASSDSAGLTDTQYF. DNA for the CDR3: TGTGCCAGCAGTGATTCGGCAGGACTCACAGATACGCAGTATTTT.

This sequence joins TRBV7-2 and TRBJ2-7, with 8 positions matching TRBD2. The V segment lost 1 base and the J segment 7 bases; nucleotides outside the gene matches: 9. Germline CDR1 and CDR2: SGHTA and FQGNSA. The CDR3 is made up of 15 amino acids. CDR3 amino acids: CASSLGISGINEQYF. Written as DNA, the CDR3 is TGTGCCAGCAGCTTAGGGATTAGCGGGATTAATGAGCAGTACTTC.

This rearrangement joins TRBV28 to TRBJ2-7; unclear D gene. V was clipped by 3 bases and J by 0 bases, with 15 bases between them. Germline CDR1 is MDHEN and CDR2 is SYDVKM. The CDR3 consists of 16 residues. For the CDR3, the DNA is TGTGCCAGCAGTTTTCGGGCGGTCTTCGCCTCCTACGAGCAGTACTTC. Its protein is CASSFRAVFASYEQYF.

The V and J genes are TRBV7-2 and TRBJ2-3, with TRBD2 matching over 9 bases. The V and J ends lost 2 bases and 1 base, in that order; junction bases with no gene match: 7. This CDR3 is 17 amino acids long. CDR1 SGHTA and CDR2 FQGNSA come from the germline V gene. The CDR3 nucleotides are TGTGCCAGCAGCTTAAGGGGTAGCGGGAGCGGCACAGATACGCAGTATTTT. Its protein is CASSLRGSGSGTDTQYF.

Comments on this clonotype: The germline gene is not matched at one end of the junction; a read error may be the cause. This chain connects TRBV28 to TRBJ2-1, with 8 nucleotides matching TRBD2. The germline gives CDR1 MDHEN, CDR2 SYDVKM. This CDR3 region has 15 residues. The DNA for the CDR3 is TGTACCAGCAGTTTTTGGCGGGAGGCGGTCCACGAGCAGTTCTTC. Protein: CTSSFWREAVHEQFF.

The CDR3, as DNA: TGCAGTGCCCCTCCGGGACTAGCGGGAGGACACGATGAGCAGTTCTTC. This gives the protein CSAPPGLAGGHDEQFF. This chain links TRBV20-1 with TRBJ2-1, with TRBD2 identical over 15 bases. This CDR3 contains 16 residues. V shed 6 bases, J shed 8 bases, and the junction held 11 bases outside the gene matches. Germline CDR1 and CDR2: DFQATT and SNEGSKA (reference sequence).